This TCR beta chain was identified in a study of post-analysis software for immune sequencing data. The overall study: Patients with relapsing-remitting, secondary progressive and progressive-relapsing multiple sclerosis courses were all represented.

The CDR3 consists of 13 residues. The germline V gene encodes CDR1 MDHEN and CDR2 SYDVKM. V shed 8 bases, J shed 11 bases, and the junction held 6 bases outside the gene matches. The study's findings and limits: Patients used five TRBV segments, including TRBV5-6, TRBV5-1 and TRBV20-1, more often than controls.

Notes on this clonotype: The antigen is unknown.

TCR beta cDNA libraries included unique molecular identifiers. Each sample of about 0.9 to 11 million input T cells yielded roughly 0.5 million cDNA molecules, so each molecule approximated one T cell. TCRdb redid the calling of the PCR reads with MiXCR, one entry per CDR3 protein. The table lists roughly 400,000 distinct CDR3 sequences, approximately 37% of them singletons. The J gene is TRBJ2-3, the V gene TRBV28, with TRBD2 matching 14 bases. The sequencing sample was made of blood. This TCR derives from a girl aged 2-9 years with multiple sclerosis. CDR3 sequence reads: CASGTSGGPWQYF. The CDR3 bases are TGTGCCAGCGGGACTAGCGGGGGCCCCTGGCAGTATTTT.